This TCR beta chain was profiled in a study of technical replicates of blood from several donors. Unmatched junction bases numbered 5, after V lost 4 bases and J lost 12 bases. The CDR3 is made up of 12 amino acids. Germline assignment: CDR1 MNHNS and CDR2 SASEGT. The protocol was immunoSEQ multiplex PCR, while the TCRdb copy is restricted to in-frame clones and leaves out a portion. The data contain 50,000 or so clones, 90% to 95% of them seen just once; the ten biggest clones take up 3% to 5%. This clonotype originated in a human donor in good health. Some clones in this sample may be carry-over from other donors' samples. The material sequenced was PBMCs. This sequence joins TRBV6-1 and TRBJ1-5, with 8 bases aligning to TRBD1. The CDR3 nucleotides read TGTGCCAGCAGTGGTGGGACAGGCGGCCAGCATTTT. Translated: CASSGGTGGQHF.